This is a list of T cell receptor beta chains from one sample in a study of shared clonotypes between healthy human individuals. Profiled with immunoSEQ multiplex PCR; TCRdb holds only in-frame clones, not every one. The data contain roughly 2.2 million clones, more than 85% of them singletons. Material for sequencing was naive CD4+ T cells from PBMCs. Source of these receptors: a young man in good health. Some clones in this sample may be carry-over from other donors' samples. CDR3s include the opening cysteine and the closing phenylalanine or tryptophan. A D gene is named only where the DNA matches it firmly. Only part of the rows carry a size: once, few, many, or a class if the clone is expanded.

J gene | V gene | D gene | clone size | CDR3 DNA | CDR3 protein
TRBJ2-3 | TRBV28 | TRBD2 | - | TGTGCCAGCCCCAACCTCTGGCGGGAGGGCGCAGATACGCAGTATTTT | CASPNLWREGADTQYF
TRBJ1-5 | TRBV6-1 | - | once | TGTGCCAGCAGTGACCGTCAGGTGGGCAATCAGCCCCAGCATTTT | CASSDRQVGNQPQHF
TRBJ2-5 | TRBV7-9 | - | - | TGTGCCAGCAGCCCCAGGGGGGACAGCCAAGAGACCCAGTACTTC | CASSPRGDSQETQYF
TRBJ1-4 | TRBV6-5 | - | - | TGTGCCAGCAGTACGACCGGGACAACAAATGAAAAACTGTTTTTT | CASSTTGTTNEKLFF
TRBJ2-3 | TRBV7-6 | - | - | TGTGCCAGCAGCTTAAGGGGGGCAGATACGCAGTATTTT | CASSLRGADTQYF
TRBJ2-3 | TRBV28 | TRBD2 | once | TGTGCCAGCAGTCCGAGCGGGACTAGCGGGAGGAGAGCGCAGTATTTT | CASSPSGTSGRRAQYF
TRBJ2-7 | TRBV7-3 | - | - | TGTGCCAGCAGCCCCCAGGGACTTCACGAGCAGTACTTC | CASSPQGLHEQYF
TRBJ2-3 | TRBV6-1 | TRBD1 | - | TGTGCCAGCGGGACAGGGGGCGCGGGCACAGATACGCAGTATTTT | CASGTGGAGTDTQYF
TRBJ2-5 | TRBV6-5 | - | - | TGTGCCAGCAGTGGGGCCTCCAGTGGACAAGAGACCCAGTACTTC | CASSGASSGQETQYF
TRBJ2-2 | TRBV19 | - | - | TGTGCCAGTAAGGTGATCGGGCGAGACACCGGGGAGCTGTTTTTT | CASKVIGRDTGELFF
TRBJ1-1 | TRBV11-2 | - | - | TGTGCCAGCAGCTTAGATGGGAATATGAACACTGAAGCTTTCTTT | CASSLDGNMNTEAFF
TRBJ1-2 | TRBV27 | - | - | TGTGCCAGCATTAAAATTGGCGGGTATGGCTACACCTTC | CASIKIGGYGYTF
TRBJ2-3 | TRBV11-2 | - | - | TGTGCCAGCAGCTTAGGGCTACACACAGATACGCAGTATTTT | CASSLGLHTDTQYF
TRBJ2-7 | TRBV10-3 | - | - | TGTGCCATCAGTGAGGGCGCCTACGAGCAGTACTTC | CAISEGAYEQYF
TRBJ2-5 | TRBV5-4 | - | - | TGTGCCAGCAGCCCCCGGGGGCAAGAGACCCAGTACTTC | CASSPRGQETQYF
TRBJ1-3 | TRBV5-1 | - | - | TGCGCCAGCAGCCCGGGCGGGGCTGGAAACACCATATATTTT | CASSPGGAGNTIYF
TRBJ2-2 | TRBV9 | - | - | TGTGCCAGCAGCGTATCGCCGTTCGCGAACACCGGGGAGCTGTTTTTT | CASSVSPFANTGELFF
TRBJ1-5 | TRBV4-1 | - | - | TGCGCCAGCAGCCACAGCATCGGACGCCCCAATCAGCCCCAGCATTTT | CASSHSIGRPNQPQHF
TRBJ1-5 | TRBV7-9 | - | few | TGTGCCAGCAGCTTAAGTATCGGGGTTAGTAATCAGCCCCAGCATTTT | CASSLSIGVSNQPQHF
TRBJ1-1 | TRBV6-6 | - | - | TGTGCCAGCAGTTACTCCTCTTCAGAAGCTTTCTTT | CASSYSSSEAFF
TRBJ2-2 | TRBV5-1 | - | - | TGCGCCAGCAGCTTGTCGGCCGGGGAGCTGTTTTTT | CASSLSAGELFF
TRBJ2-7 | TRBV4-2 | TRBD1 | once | TGTGCCAGCAGCCTACGACAGGGCTCTTCCTACGAGCAGTACTTC | CASSLRQGSSYEQYF
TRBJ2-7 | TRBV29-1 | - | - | TGCAGCGTTGAATTCCTCGTTGGCGGAGAGCAGTACTTC | CSVEFLVGGEQYF
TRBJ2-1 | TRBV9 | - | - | TGTGCCAGCAGCGTAGGACAGGTCTACAATGAGCAGTTCTTC | CASSVGQVYNEQFF
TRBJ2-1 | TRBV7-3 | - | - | TGTGCCAGCAGCCCGGGATCCCTACTCGGTGAGCAGTTCTTC | CASSPGSLLGEQFF
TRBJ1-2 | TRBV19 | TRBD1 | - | TGTGCCAGTAGTATAGCATCCGGGACAGGGATTAACTATGGCTACACCTTC | CASSIASGTGINYGYTF
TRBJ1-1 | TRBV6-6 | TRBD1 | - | TGTGCCAGCAGTTCGTCCGTAGACAGGGTGAGGGGGGAAGCTTTCTTT | CASSSSVDRVRGEAFF
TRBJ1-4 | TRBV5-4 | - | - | TGTGCCAGCAGCTCCTCCGGGCCTAATGAAAAACTGTTTTTT | CASSSSGPNEKLFF
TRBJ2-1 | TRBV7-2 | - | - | TGTGCCAGCAGCTTCCCACTGAACAATGAGCAGTTCTTC | CASSFPLNNEQFF
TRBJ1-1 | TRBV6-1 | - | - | TGTGCCGCCCCGGGGCCCATGAACACTGAAGCTTTCTTT | CAAPGPMNTEAFF
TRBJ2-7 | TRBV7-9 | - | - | TGTGCCAGCAGCCAGGCGGTTTACTCATCCTACGAGCAGTACTTC | CASSQAVYSSYEQYF
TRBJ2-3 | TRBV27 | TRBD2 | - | TGTGCCAGCTGCCCGACTAGCGGGAGGGCAACAGATACGCAGTATTTT | CASCPTSGRATDTQYF
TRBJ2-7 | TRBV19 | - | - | TGTGCCAGTAGTATCTCAGGGAGGAGCTCCTACGAGCAGTACTTC | CASSISGRSSYEQYF
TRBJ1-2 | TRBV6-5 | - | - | TGTGCCAGCAGGGGCAGCGTTAACTATGGCTACACCTTC | CASRGSVNYGYTF
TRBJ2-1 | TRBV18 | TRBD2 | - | TGTGCCAGCTCACCAAAGGTAGCGGGAGGGACCAATGAGCAGTTCTTC | CASSPKVAGGTNEQFF
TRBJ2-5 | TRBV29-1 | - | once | TGCAGCGGAAAAGGCCGTATTCAAGAGACCCAGTACTTC | CSGKGRIQETQYF
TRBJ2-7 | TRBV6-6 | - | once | TGTGCCAGCAGTTCGTCAGGGTACTACGAGCAGTACTTC | CASSSSGYYEQYF
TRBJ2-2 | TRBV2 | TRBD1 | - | TGTGCCAGCAGTTACACAGGGGGCCGAAACACCGGGGAGCTGTTTTTT | CASSYTGGRNTGELFF
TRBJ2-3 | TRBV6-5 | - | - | TGTGCCAGCAGGGATGGACTGCGCACAGATACGCAGTATTTT | CASRDGLRTDTQYF